The sequence of this T cell receptor beta chain was determined in a study of OX40 agonist ivuxolimab in advanced cancers. On the study more broadly: Participants averaged approximately 65 years of age (range about 23 to 80) and were around 85% male. Study-wide results and limits: Normalized expansion of T-cell clones was also low for some nonresponders. At doses 0.1 to 3.0 mg/kg, CD4+ and CD8+ clones expanded.

Libraries were prepared by immunoSEQ multiplex PCR; TCRdb keeps only in-frame clonotypes and omits some of them. This sample yields about 40,000 clones, of which about 89% are seen a single time; about 13% belongs to the top ten. Looked up from germline, CDR1 is SGHVS and CDR2 is FNYEAQ. The CDR3 is made up of 16 amino acids. Trimming removed 2 bases from V and 5 bases from J; junction bases left unmatched: 11. In regard to this clone: Its antigen is as yet unknown.

The specimen comprised CD4+ or CD8+ T cells sorted from blood, sampled in a trial of the OX40 agonist ivuxolimab. This chain links TRBV7-6 with TRBJ2-5; 7 bases are shared with TRBD2. This clonotype was sampled from an adult with an advanced solid tumor such as melanoma, head and neck, liver or kidney cancer. CDR3 protein: CASSLLAASRSETQYF. The CDR3, as DNA: TGTGCCAGCAGCTTACTAGCGGCCTCCAGGTCGGAGACCCAGTACTTC.